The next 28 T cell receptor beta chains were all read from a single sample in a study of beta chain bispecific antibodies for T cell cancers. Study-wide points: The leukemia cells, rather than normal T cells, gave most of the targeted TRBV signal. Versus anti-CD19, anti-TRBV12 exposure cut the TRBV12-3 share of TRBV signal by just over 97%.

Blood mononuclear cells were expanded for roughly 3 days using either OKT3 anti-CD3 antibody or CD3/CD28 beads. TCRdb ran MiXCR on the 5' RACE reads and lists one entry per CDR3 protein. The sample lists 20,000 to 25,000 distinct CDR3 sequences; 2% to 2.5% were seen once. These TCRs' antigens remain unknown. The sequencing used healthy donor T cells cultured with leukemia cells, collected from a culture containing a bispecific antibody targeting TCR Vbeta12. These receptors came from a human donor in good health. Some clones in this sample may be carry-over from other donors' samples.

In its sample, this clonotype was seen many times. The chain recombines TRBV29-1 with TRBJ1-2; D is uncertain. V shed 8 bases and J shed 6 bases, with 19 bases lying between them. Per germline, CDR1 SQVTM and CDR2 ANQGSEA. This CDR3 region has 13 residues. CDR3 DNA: TGCAGCTCCGTTGGGCCGGAGGGCGATGGCTACACCTTC. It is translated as CSSVGPEGDGYTF.

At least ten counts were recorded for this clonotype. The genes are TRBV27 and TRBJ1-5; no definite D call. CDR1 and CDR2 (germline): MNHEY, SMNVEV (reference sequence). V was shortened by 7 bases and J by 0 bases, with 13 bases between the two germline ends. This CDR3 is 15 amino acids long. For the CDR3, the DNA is TGTGCCAGCACCCCTCTCCCGGGTAGCAATCAGCCCCAGCATTTT. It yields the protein CASTPLPGSNQPQHF.

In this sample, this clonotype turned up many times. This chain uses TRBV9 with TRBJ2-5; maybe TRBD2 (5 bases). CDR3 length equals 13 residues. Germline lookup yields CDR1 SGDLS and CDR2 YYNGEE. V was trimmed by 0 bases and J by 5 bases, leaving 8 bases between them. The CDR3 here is CASSVVGEETQYF. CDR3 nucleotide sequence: TGTGCCAGCAGCGTAGTTGGGGAGGAGACCCAGTACTTC.

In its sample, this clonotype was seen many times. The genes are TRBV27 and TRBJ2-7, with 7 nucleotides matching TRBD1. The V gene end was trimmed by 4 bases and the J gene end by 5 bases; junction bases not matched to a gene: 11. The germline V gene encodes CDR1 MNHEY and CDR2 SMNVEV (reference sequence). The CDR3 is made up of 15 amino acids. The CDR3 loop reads CASSSPQGVFNEQYF. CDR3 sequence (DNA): TGTGCCAGCAGTTCCCCCCAGGGGGTGTTCAACGAGCAGTACTTC.

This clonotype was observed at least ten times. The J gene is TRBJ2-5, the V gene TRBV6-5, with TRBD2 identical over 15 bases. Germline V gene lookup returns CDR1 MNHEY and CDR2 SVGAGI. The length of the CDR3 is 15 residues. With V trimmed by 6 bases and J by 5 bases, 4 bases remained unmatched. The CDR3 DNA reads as TGTGCCAGCAGCGGGACTAGCGGGGGGTTGGAGACCCAGTACTTC. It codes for CASSGTSGGLETQYF.

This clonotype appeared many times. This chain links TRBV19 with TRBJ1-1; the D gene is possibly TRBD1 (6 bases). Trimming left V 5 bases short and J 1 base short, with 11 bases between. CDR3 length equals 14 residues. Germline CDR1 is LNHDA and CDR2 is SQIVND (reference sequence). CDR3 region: CASSYGTTNTEAFF. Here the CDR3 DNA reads TGTGCCAGTAGTTACGGGACAACGAACACTGAAGCTTTCTTT.

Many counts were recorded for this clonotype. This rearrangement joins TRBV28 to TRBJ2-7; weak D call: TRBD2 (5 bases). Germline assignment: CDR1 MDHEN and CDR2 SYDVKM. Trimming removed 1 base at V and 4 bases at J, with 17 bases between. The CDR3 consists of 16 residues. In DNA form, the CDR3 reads TGTGCCAGCAGTTTATCAGAGGAAATCACGGGGTACGAGCAGTACTTC. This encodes CASSLSEEITGYEQYF.

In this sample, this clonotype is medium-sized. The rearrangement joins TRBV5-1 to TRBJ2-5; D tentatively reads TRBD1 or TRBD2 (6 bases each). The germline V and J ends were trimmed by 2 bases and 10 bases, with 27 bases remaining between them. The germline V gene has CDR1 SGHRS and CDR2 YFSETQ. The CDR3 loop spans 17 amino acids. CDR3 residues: CASSLSSDLSGGGGQYF. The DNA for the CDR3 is TGCGCCAGCAGCTTAAGTAGTGACCTCAGCGGAGGAGGGGGCCAGTACTTC.

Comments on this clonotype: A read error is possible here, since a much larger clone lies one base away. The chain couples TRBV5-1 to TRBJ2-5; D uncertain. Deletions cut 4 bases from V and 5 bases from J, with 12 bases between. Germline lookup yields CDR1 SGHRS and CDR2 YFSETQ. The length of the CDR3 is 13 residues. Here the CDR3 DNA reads TGCGCCAGCAGCCCCTGGCCCCCGGAGACCCAGTACTTC. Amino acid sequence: CASSPWPPETQYF.

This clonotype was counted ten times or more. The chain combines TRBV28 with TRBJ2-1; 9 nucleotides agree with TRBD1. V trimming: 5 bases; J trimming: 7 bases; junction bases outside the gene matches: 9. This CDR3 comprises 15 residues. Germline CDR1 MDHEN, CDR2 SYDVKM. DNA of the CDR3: TGTGCCAGCAGTGAACCCAGGGGACAGGGAAATGAGCAGTTCTTC. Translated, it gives CASSEPRGQGNEQFF.

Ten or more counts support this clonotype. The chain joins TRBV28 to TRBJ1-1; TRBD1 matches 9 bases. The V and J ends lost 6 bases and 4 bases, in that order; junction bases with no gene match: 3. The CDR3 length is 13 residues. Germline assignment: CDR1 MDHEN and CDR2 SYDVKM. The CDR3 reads CASSRDRVTEAFF. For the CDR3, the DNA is TGTGCCAGCAGCCGGGACAGGGTCACTGAAGCTTTCTTT.

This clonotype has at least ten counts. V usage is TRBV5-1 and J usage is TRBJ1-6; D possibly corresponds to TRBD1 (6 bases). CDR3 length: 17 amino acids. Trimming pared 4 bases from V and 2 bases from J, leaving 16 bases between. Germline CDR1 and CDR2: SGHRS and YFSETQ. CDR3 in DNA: TGCGCCAGCAGCCTCCAAGGGGGGGAGACCTATAATTCACCCCTCCACTTT. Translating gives CASSLQGGETYNSPLHF.

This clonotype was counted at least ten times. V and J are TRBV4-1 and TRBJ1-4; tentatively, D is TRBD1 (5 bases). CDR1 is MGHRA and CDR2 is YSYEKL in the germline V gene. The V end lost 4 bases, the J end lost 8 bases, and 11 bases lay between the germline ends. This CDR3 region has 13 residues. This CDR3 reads CASSPPGGEKLFF. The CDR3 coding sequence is TGCGCCAGCAGCCCACCGGGGGGGGAAAAACTGTTTTTT.

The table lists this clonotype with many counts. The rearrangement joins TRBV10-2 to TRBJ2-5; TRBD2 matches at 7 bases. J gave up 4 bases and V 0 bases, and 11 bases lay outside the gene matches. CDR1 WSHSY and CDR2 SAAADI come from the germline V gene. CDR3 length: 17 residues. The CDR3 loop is CASSESPSDVAGETQYF. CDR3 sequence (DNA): TGCGCCAGCAGTGAGTCCCCCTCAGACGTAGCGGGAGAGACCCAGTACTTC.

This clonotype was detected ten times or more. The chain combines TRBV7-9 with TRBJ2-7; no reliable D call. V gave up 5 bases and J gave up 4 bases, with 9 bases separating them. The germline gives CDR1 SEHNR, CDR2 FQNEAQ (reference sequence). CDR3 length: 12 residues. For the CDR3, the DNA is TGTGCCAGCAGCCAAGACAATTACGAGCAGTACTTC. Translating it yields CASSQDNYEQYF.

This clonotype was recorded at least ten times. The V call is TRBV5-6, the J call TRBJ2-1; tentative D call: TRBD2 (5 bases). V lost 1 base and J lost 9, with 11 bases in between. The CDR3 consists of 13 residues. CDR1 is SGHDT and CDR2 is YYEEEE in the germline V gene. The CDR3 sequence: CASSLLVAGEQFF. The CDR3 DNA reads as TGTGCCAGCAGCTTGTTGGTCGCGGGTGAGCAGTTCTTC.

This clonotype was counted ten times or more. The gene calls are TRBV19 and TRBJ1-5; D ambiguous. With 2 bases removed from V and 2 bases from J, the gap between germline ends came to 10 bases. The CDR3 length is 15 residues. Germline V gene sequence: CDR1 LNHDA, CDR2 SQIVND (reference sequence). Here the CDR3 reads CASSIIKVGNQPQHF. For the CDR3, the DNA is TGTGCCAGTAGTATAATAAAGGTGGGCAATCAGCCCCAGCATTTT.

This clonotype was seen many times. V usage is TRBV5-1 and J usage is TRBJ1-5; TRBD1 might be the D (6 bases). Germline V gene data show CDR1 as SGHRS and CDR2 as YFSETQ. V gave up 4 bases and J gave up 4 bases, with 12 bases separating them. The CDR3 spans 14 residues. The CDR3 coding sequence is TGCGCCAGCAGCATAGGACAGCCTAATCAGCCCCAGCATTTT. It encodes CASSIGQPNQPQHF.

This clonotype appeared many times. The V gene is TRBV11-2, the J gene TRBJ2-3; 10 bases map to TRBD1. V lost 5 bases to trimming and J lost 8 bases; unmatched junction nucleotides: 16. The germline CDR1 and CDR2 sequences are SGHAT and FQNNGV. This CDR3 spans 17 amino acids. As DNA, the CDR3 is TGTGCCAGCAGCCAATCGTGGACAGGGGGTGAATTGGGTACGCAGTATTTT. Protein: CASSQSWTGGELGTQYF.

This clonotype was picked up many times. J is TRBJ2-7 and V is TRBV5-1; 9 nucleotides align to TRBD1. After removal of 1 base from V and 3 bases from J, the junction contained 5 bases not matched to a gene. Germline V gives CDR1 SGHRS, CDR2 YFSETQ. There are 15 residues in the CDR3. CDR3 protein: CASSLFGTGLYEQYF. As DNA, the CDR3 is TGCGCCAGCAGCTTGTTCGGGACAGGGCTCTACGAGCAGTACTTC.

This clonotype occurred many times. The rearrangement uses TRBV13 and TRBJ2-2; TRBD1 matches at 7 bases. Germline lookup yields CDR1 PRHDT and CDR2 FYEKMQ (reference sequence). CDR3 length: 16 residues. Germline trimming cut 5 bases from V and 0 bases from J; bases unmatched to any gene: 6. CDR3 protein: CASSAAGTANTGELFF. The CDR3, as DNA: TGTGCCAGCAGCGCCGCCGGGACAGCGAACACCGGGGAGCTGTTTTTT.

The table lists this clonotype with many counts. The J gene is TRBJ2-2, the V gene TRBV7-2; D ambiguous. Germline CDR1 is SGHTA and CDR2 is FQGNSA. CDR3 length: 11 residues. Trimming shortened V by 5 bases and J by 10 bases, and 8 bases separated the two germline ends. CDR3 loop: CASSLLQELFF. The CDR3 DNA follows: TGTGCCAGCAGCCTTCTCCAGGAGCTGTTTTTT. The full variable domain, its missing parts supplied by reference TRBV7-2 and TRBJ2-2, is GAGVSQSPSNKVTEKGKDVELRCDPISGHTALYWYRQSLGQGLEFLIYFQGNSAPDKSGLPSDRFSAERTGGSVSTLTIQRTQQEDSAVYLCASSLLQELFFGEGSRLTVL.

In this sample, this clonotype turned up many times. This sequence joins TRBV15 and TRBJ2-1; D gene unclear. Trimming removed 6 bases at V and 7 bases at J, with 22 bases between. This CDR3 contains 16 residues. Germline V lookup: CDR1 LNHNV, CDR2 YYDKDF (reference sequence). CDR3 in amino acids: CATSPSPGSPRNEQFF. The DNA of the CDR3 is TGTGCCACCAGTCCGAGCCCCGGATCTCCTAGGAATGAGCAGTTCTTC. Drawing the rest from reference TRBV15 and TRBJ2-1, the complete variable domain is DAMVIQNPRYQVTQFGKPVTLSCSQTLNHNVMYWYQQKSSQAPKLLFHYYDKDFNNEADTPDNFQSRRPNTSFCFLDIRSPGLGDTAMYLCATSPSPGSPRNEQFFGPGTRLTVL.

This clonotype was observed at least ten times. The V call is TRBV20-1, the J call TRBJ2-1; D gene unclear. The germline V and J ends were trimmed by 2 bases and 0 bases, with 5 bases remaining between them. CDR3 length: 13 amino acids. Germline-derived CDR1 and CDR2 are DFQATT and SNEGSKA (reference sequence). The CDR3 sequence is CSARQDSYNEQFF. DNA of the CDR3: TGCAGTGCTAGACAGGACTCCTACAATGAGCAGTTCTTC.

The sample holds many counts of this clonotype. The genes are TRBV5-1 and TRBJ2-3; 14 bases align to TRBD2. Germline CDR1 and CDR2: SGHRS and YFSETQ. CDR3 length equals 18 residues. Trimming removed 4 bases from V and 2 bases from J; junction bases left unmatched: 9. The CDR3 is CASSRWGLAGANTDTQYF. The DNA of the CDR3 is TGCGCCAGCAGCCGATGGGGACTAGCGGGGGCGAACACAGATACGCAGTATTTT.

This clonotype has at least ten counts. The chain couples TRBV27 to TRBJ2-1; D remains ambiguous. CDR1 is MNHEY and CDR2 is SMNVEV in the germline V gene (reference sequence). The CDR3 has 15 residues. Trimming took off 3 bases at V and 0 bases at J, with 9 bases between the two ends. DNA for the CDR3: TGTGCCAGCAGTTTGAATCGGAACTCCTACAATGAGCAGTTCTTC. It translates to CASSLNRNSYNEQFF.

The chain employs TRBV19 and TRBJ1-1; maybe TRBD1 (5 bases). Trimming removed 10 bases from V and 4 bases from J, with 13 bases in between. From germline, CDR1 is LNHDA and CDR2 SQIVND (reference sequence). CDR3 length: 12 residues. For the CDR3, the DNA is TGTGCCACCTCAGGGAGGAGCACTGAAGCTTTCTTT. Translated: CATSGRSTEAFF.

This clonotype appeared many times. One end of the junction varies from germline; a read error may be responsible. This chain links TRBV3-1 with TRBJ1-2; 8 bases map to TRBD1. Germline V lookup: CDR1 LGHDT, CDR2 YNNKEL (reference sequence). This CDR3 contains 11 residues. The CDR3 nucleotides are TGTGCCAGCAGCTCACTTGGGGACAGGAGCTTC. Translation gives CASSSLGDRSF. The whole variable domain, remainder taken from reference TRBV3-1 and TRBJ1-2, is DTAVSQTPKYLVTQMGNDKSIKCEQNLGHDTMYWYKQDSKKFLKIMFSYNNKELIINETVPNRFSPKSPDKAHLNLHINSLELGDSAVYFCASSSLGDRSFGSGTRLTVV.